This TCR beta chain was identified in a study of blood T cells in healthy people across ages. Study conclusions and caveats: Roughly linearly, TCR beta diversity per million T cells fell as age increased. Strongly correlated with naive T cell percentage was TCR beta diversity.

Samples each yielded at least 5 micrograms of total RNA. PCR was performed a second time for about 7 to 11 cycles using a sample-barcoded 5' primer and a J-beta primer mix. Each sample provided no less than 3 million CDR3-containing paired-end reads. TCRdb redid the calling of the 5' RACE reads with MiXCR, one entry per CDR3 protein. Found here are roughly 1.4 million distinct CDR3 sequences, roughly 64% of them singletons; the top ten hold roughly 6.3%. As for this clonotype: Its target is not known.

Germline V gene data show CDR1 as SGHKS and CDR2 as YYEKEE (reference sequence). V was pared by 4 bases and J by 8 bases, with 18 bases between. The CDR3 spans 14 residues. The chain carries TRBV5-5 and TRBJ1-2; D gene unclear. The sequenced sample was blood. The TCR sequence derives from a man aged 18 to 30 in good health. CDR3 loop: CASSDPHGDGGYTF. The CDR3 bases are TGTGCCAGCAGCGATCCTCACGGCGATGGAGGCTACACCTTC. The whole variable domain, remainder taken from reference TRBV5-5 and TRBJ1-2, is DAGVTQSPTHLIKTRGQQVTLRCSPISGHKSVSWYQQVLGQGPQFIFQYYEKEERGRGNFPDRFSARQFPNYSSELNVNALLLGDSALYLCASSDPHGDGGYTFGSGTRLTVV.